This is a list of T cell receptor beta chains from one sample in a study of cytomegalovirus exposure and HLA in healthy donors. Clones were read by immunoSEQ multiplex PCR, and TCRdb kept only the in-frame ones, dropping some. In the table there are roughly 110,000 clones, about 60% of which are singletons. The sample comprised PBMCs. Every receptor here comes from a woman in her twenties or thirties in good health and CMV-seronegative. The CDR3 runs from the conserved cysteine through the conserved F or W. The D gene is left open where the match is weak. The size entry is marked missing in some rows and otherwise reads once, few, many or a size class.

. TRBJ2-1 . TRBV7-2 TGTGCCAGCAGCTTAGCGCTCGGGGGAGCAAATGAGCAGTTCTTC CASSLALGGANEQFF
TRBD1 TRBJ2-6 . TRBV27 TGTGCCAGCACCCCCTACTCGGGACAGGGCTTCCCTGGGGCCAACGTCCTGACTTTC CASTPYSGQGFPGANVLTF
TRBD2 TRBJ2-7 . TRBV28 TGTGCCAGCAGCGCCGGGACTAGCGGTGCCTACGAGCAGTACTTC CASSAGTSGAYEQYF
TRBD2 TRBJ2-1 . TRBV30 TGTGCCTGGACTAGCGGTGGTGATGAGCAGTTCTTC CAWTSGGDEQFF
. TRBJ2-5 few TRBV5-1 TGCGCCAGCAGCTTGGCCTTGGGGGCGGAAGAGACCCAGTACTTC CASSLALGAEETQYF
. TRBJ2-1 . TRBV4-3 TGCGCCAGCAGCCAAGACCCTACGTTCTACAATGAGCAGTTCTTC CASSQDPTFYNEQFF
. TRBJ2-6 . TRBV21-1 TGTGCCAGCAGCAAATGGGGACTAGCGGGAGGGCCCAAAACTGGGGCCAACGTCCTGACTTTC CASSKWGLAGGPKTGANVLTF
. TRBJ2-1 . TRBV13 TGTGCCAGCAGCTTACGAGTAGGCAGGTCCTACAATGAGCAGTTCTTC CASSLRVGRSYNEQFF
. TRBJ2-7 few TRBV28 TGTGCCAGCAGTGCCCCCAGCGGCTCAACCTACGAGCAGTACTTC CASSAPSGSTYEQYF
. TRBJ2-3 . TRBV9 TGTGCCAGCAGCCCTCGCAGTAGGGCGGGTATAACAGATACGCAGTATTTT CASSPRSRAGITDTQYF
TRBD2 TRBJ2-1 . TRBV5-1 TGCGCCAGCAGCCCCCAAGGGCTAGCGGGAGTTTTGACCTACAATGAGCAGTTCTTC CASSPQGLAGVLTYNEQFF
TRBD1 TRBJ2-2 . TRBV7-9 TGTGCCAGCAGCCCCATCCCGGGACAGGGAGGAACCGGGGAGCTGTTTTTT CASSPIPGQGGTGELFF
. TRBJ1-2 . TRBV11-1 TGTGCCAGCAGCCTTGACAGCTATGGCTACACCTTC CASSLDSYGYTF
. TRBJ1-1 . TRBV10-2 TGCGCCAGCAGTCAGGGGACTGAAGCTTTCTTT CASSQGTEAFF
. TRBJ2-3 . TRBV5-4 TGTGCCAGCAGCTCAGACTTTGGGGATACGCAGTATTTT CASSSDFGDTQYF
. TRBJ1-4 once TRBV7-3 TGTGCCAGCAGCCCCTCGGGAGGCGGTCGTGAAAAACTGTTTTTT CASSPSGGGREKLFF
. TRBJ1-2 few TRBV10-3 TGTGCCATCACCGGGGGTGTATATGGCTACACCTTC CAITGGVYGYTF
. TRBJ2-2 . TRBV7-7 TGTGCTAGCAGCTTAGACGTGCGTGCCGGGGAGCTGTTTTTT CASSLDVRAGELFF
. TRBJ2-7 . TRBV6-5 TGTGCCAGCAGCCCAAGGAGGAGTTTCTACGAGCAGTACTTC CASSPRRSFYEQYF
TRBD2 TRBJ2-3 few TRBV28 TGTGCCAGCACCTGGACTAGAAGCACAGATACGCAGTATTTT CASTWTRSTDTQYF
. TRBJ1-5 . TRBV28 TGTGCCAGCAGTCCAACAGGGTTCAGCAATCAGCCCCAGCATTTT CASSPTGFSNQPQHF
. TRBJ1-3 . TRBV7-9 TGTGCCAGCAGCTTAGTGTTAGGGGACTCTGGAAACACCATATATTTT CASSLVLGDSGNTIYF
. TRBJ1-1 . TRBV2 TGTGCCAGCAGTTTTGACATGGGGAACACTGAAGCTTTCTTT CASSFDMGNTEAFF
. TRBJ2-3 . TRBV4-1 TGCGCCAGCAGCCAACCCTTCCGCACAGATACGCAGTATTTT CASSQPFRTDTQYF
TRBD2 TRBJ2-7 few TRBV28 TGTGCCAGCAGTCGCGGGAGGGGGAGCGAGCAGTACTTC CASSRGRGSEQYF
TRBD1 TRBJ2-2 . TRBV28 TGTGCCAGCAGTTCCGGGACAGCAAACACCGGGGAGCTGTTTTTT CASSSGTANTGELFF
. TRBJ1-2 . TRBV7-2 TGTGCCAGCAGCTTAGGGGGAGGTTTTTGGCAGACATCTAACTATGGCTACACCTTC CASSLGGGFWQTSNYGYTF
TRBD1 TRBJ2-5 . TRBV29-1 TGCAGCGCCCGACAGGGCCGGGAGACCCAGTACTTC CSARQGRETQYF
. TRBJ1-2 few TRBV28 TGTGCCAGCACCTCACCAAGGGGGGGAGGGTATGGCTACACCTTC CASTSPRGGGYGYTF
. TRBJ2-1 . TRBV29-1 TGCAGCGTTGAACGGGGGGCTAGGTACAATGAGCAGTTCTTC CSVERGARYNEQFF
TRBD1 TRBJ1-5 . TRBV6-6 TGTGCCAGCAGACACGGGACAGGGCGCCAGCCCCAGCATTTT CASRHGTGRQPQHF
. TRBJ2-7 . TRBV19 TGTGCCAGTAGAGACTCGCACTACGAGCAGTACTTC CASRDSHYEQYF
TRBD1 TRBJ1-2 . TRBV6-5 TGTGCCAGCACCCTAAAAACAGGGGGCGGGTATGGCTACACCTTC CASTLKTGGGYGYTF
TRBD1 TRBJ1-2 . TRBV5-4 TGTGCCAGCAGCGTCAGAAGTGGGACAGGGTCGGGCTATACCTTC CASSVRSGTGSGYTF
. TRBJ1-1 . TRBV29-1 TGCAGCGGAGAGGGCATGAACACTGAAGCTTTCTTT CSGEGMNTEAFF
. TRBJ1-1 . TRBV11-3 TGTGCCAGCAGCTTAGATGGCCGGGGGATTGAAGCTTTCTTT CASSLDGRGIEAFF
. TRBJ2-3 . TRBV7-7 TGTGCTAGCAGCTCATCAGGGGCTAGCACAGATACGCAGTATTTT CASSSSGASTDTQYF
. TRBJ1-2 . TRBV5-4 TGTGCCAGCAGCTTGGACGGAGCTAACTATGGCTACACCTTC CASSLDGANYGYTF
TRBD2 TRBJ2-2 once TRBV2 TGTGCCAGCAGCGGGAGGGCCATTGACACCGGGGAGCTGTTTTTT CASSGRAIDTGELFF
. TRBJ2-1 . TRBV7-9 TGTGCCAGCAGCTTAGATCTTTCTCTAGGCTCCTACAATGAGCAGTTCTTC CASSLDLSLGSYNEQFF
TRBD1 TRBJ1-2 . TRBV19 TGTGCCAGCTTGGACAGGGGGCGGACTAACTATGGCTACACCTTC CASLDRGRTNYGYTF
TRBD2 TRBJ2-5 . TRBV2 TGTGCCAGCAGTGACCGGGTCACAGCGGGGGAGACCCAGTACTTC CASSDRVTAGETQYF
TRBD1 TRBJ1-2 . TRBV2 TGTGCCAGCAGTGAAGCAGCCGGGACAGGGGGTTATGGCTACACCTTC CASSEAAGTGGYGYTF
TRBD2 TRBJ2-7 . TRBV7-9 TGTGCCAGCAGCCCAGCGGGAGGGCCGTATGACGAGCAGTACTTC CASSPAGGPYDEQYF
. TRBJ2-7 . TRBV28 TGTGCCAGCCACGCGGCGGGGGCCGGGTACGAGCAGTACTTC CASHAAGAGYEQYF
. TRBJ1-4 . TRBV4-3 TGCGCCAGCAGCCAAGAGGACGGACACGGAACTAATGAAAAACTGTTTTTT CASSQEDGHGTNEKLFF
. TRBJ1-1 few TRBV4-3 TGCGCCAGCAGCCAAGAATTCTCAGGGGTTCGTACTGAAGCTTTCTTT CASSQEFSGVRTEAFF
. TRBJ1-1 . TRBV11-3 TGTGCCAGCAGCTCGAGGATAAACACTGAAGCTTTCTTT CASSSRINTEAFF
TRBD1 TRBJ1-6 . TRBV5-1 TGCGCCAGCAGCTCGGGACAGGGTAGAAATTCACCCCTCCACTTT CASSSGQGRNSPLHF
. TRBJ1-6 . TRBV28 TGTGCCAGCAGTTTTCGCGGGTCGCAGGCATCACCCCTCCACTTT CASSFRGSQASPLHF
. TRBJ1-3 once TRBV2 TGTGCCAGCAGTGTTGCCGGAGACTCTGGAAACACCATATATTTT CASSVAGDSGNTIYF
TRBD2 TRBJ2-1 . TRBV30 TGTGCCTGGGGGGTAGCGGGAGGGCCAATTCCCTACAATGAGCAGTTCTTC CAWGVAGGPIPYNEQFF